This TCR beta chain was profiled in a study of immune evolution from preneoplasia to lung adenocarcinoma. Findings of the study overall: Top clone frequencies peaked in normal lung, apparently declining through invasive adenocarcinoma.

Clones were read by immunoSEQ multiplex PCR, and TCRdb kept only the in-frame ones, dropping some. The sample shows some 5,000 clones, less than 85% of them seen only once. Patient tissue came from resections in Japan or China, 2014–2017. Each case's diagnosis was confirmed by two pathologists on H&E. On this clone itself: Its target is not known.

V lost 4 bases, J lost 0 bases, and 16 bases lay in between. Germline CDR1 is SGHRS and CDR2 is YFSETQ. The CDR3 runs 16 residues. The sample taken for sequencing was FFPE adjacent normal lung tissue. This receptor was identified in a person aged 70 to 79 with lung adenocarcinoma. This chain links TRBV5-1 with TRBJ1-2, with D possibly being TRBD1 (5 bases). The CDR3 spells CASSPGVRGANYGYTF. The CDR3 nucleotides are TGCGCCAGCAGCCCGGGGGTGAGAGGGGCTAACTATGGCTACACCTTC.